A single sample is the source of the 16 T cell receptor beta chains below, sequenced in a study of shared clonotypes between healthy human individuals. Produced via immunoSEQ multiplex PCR; TCRdb's table is partial and in-frame only. The repertoire holds under 2,500,000 clones, with around 95% as singletons. The specimen sequenced was naive CD4+ T cells sorted from blood. The subset is: CD45RA+ positively selected. The receptor set was obtained from a young man in good health.

In regard to this clone: No conserved phenylalanine or tryptophan ends this CDR3, so it is likely a read error. The chain links TRBV15 to TRBJ2-7; 9 nucleotides align to TRBD2. Trimming at V came to 5 bases and at J to 1 base, leaving 6 bases not matched to a gene. The germline V gene encodes CDR1 LNHNV and CDR2 YYDKDF (reference sequence). The CDR3 runs 15 residues. The CDR3 sequence is CATSSPTSGSYEQYL. The CDR3 DNA reads TGTGCCACCAGCTCCCCGACTAGCGGTTCCTACGAGCAGTACCTC.

The chain uses TRBV28 and TRBJ1-6; D is possibly TRBD1 (5 bases). The CDR3 is made up of 13 amino acids. V dropped 5 bases and J dropped 10 bases, with 12 bases sitting between them. Germline V CDR1 and CDR2: MDHEN, SYDVKM. CDR3 protein: CASSPGTGSPLHF. CDR3 sequence (DNA): TGTGCCAGCAGTCCCGGGACGGGATCACCCCTCCACTTT.

The V and J genes are TRBV7-6 and TRBJ2-1; tentatively, D is TRBD2 (5 bases). There are 15 residues in the CDR3. The germline V gene encodes CDR1 SGHVS and CDR2 FNYEAQ. The ends were cut back, 5 bases at V and 0 bases at J, with 11 bases in the middle. The CDR3 sequence: CASSTERSSYNEQFF. In DNA, the CDR3 is TGTGCCAGCAGCACCGAGCGGAGCTCCTACAATGAGCAGTTCTTC.

The chain combines TRBV6-1 with TRBJ2-2; D possibly uses TRBD1 or TRBD2 (5 bases each). Trimming removed 3 bases at V and 6 bases at J, with 11 bases between. Germline V CDR1 and CDR2: MNHNS, SASEGT. The CDR3 runs 14 residues. The DNA of the CDR3 is TGTGCCAGCAGTGAGGGTCTGGGGGCCGGGGAGCTGTTTTTT. Amino acid sequence: CASSEGLGAGELFF.

The rearrangement joins TRBV11-3 to TRBJ2-1, with 15 bases aligning to TRBD2. Unmatched junction bases numbered 6, after V lost 6 bases and J lost 9 bases. The CDR3 is 15 amino acids. The germline gives CDR1 SGHNT, CDR2 YENEEA. CDR3 region: CASSQGLAGGREQFF. For the CDR3, the DNA is TGTGCCAGCAGTCAAGGACTAGCGGGAGGGCGTGAGCAGTTCTTC. Full variable domain (missing parts from reference TRBV11-3 and TRBJ2-1): EAGVVQSPRYKIIEKKQPVAFWCNPISGHNTLYWYLQNLGQGPELLIRYENEEAVDDSQLPKDRFSAERLKGVDSTLKIQPAELGDSAVYLCASSQGLAGGREQFFGPGTRLTVL.

As concerns this clone: In the same sample, other DNA sequences code for this CDR3. The chain employs TRBV5-1 and TRBJ2-1; D might be TRBD2 (5 bases). V was pared by 0 bases and J by 0 bases, with 7 bases between. The V gene's germline CDR1 is SGHRS and CDR2 YFSETQ. CDR3 size: 15 residues. CDR3 in amino acids: CASSLEGSSYNEQFF. CDR3 in DNA: TGCGCCAGCAGCTTGGAAGGGAGCTCCTACAATGAGCAGTTCTTC.

The rearrangement uses TRBV27 and TRBJ1-1; 8 bases map to TRBD1. After removal of 5 bases from V and 4 bases from J, the junction contained 9 bases not matched to a gene. Germline V gene sequence: CDR1 MNHEY, CDR2 SMNVEV (reference sequence). The CDR3 is made up of 15 amino acids. CDR3 sequence: CASSLRQGLGTEAFF. CDR3 nucleotides: TGTGCCAGCAGTCTCAGACAGGGGTTGGGCACTGAAGCTTTCTTT.

The rearrangement links TRBV5-5 to TRBJ2-2; D is perhaps TRBD2 (6 bases). Per the germline V gene, CDR1 is SGHKS and CDR2 is YYEKEE (reference sequence). CDR3 length: 15 amino acids. The V end lost 0 bases, the J end lost 5 bases, and 11 bases lay between the germline ends. The CDR3 DNA reads TGTGCCAGCAGCTTGGTAGCGGTCCAAACCGGGGAGCTGTTTTTT. Translation gives CASSLVAVQTGELFF.

This rearrangement joins TRBV30 to TRBJ1-3; no clear D. V lost 5 bases and J lost 10, with 12 bases in between. The CDR3 has 11 amino acids. The germline CDR1 and CDR2 sequences are GTSNPN and SVGIG (reference sequence). The CDR3 nucleotides are TGTGCCTGGGGACTTGGTGGGACCATATATTTT. Translating it yields CAWGLGGTIYF.

Details on this clone: The sample carries other DNA sequences with the same CDR3. The chain combines TRBV7-2 with TRBJ2-5; TRBD2 aligns across 11 bases. Unmatched junction bases numbered 3, after V lost 1 base and J lost 2 bases. The CDR3 extends over 16 amino acids. Germline V gives CDR1 SGHTA, CDR2 FQGNSA. CDR3 in amino acids: CASSLGLAGGQETQYF. CDR3 nucleotide sequence: TGTGCCAGCAGCTTAGGATTAGCGGGGGGGCAAGAGACCCAGTACTTC.

This clone was recorded only once. V usage is TRBV5-1 and J usage is TRBJ2-7; D may be TRBD1 (8 bases). This CDR3 is 16 amino acids long. Germline V gene sequence: CDR1 SGHRS, CDR2 YFSETQ. V dropped 4 bases and J dropped 8 bases, with 25 bases sitting between them. CDR3 sequence (DNA): TGCGCCAGCAGCCGCACCCAGGGGGCGGGAGAGGCCCAGCAGTACTTC. Its protein is CASSRTQGAGEAQQYF.

The chain uses TRBV2 and TRBJ2-7; D is uncertain. V was trimmed by 3 bases and J by 6 bases, leaving 9 bases between them. This CDR3 comprises 12 residues. Germline values: CDR1 SNHLY, CDR2 FYNNEI. This CDR3 reads CASSDVVGEQYF. CDR3 DNA: TGTGCCAGCAGTGACGTGGTGGGCGAGCAGTACTTC.

The chain is built from TRBV28 and TRBJ2-7; 9 nucleotides line up with TRBD1. The CDR3 length is 18 residues. V was clipped by 2 bases and J by 2 bases; unmatched bases: 13. Germline V lookup: CDR1 MDHEN, CDR2 SYDVKM. The CDR3 sequence is CASSLGTGYKKSAYEQYF. The CDR3 bases are TGTGCCAGCAGTTTAGGGACAGGGTATAAAAAATCGGCCTACGAGCAGTACTTC.

The rearrangement links TRBV19 to TRBJ2-7, with D perhaps given as TRBD1 or TRBD2 (7 bases each). This CDR3 has 15 amino acids. Germline V gene data show CDR1 as LNHDA and CDR2 as SQIVND (reference sequence). V lost 6 bases, J lost 1 base, and 16 bases lay in between. In nucleotides, the CDR3 is TGTGCCAGTAGACATGGGAGGGGGCAATCCTACGAGCAGTACTTC. Encoded protein: CASRHGRGQSYEQYF.

The chain joins TRBV29-1 to TRBJ1-1; no clear D gene. This CDR3 contains 14 residues. Looked up from germline, CDR1 is SQVTM and CDR2 is ANQGSEA. Trimming stripped 5 bases from V and 5 bases from J, with 18 bases between. In DNA, the CDR3 is TGCAGCGTTCGGAGGGCTCTGGTAGTGACTGAAGCTTTCTTT. Encoded protein: CSVRRALVVTEAFF.

This clone appeared once. The chain is built from TRBV7-2 and TRBJ2-7, with D tentatively TRBD1 (7 bases). CDR1 SGHTA and CDR2 FQGNSA come from the germline V gene. V was clipped by 5 bases and J by 5 bases, with 19 bases between them. The CDR3 extends over 15 amino acids. In DNA form, the CDR3 reads TGTGCCAGCAGCCCCTGGGGCAGGGGGGTAGACGAGCAGTACTTC. This translates into CASSPWGRGVDEQYF.